This passage covers 2 T cell receptor beta chains from one sample sequenced in a study of Graves' ophthalmopathy and Graves' hyperthyroidism. The sequenced template was RNA, covering the TCR beta CDR3 region. Amplification began with first-round RT-PCR using HTBI primers, then second-round multiplex PCR was performed. TCRdb re-analysed the multiplex PCR reads in MiXCR, keeping a single row per CDR3 protein. The profile shows about 400,000 distinct CDR3 sequences, 15% to 19% of them singletons. Source material: peripheral blood. These receptors came from a woman aged 18 to 35 with stable Graves' hyperthyroidism.

This sequence joins TRBV11-2 and TRBJ2-5; maybe TRBD1 (6 bases). The V end lost 1 base, the J end lost 1 base, and 13 bases lay between the germline ends. CDR3 size: 16 residues. Looked up from germline, CDR1 is SGHAT and CDR2 is FQNNGV. CDR3 loop: CASSLGDLGGQETQYF. The CDR3 DNA follows: TGTGCCAGCAGCTTAGGTGATTTAGGGGGCCAAGAGACCCAGTACTTC.

This clonotype was counted ten times or more. This rearrangement joins TRBV11-2 to TRBJ2-2, with D maybe TRBD2 (6 bases). The germline V and J ends were trimmed by 4 bases and 2 bases, with 17 bases remaining between them. Looked up from germline, CDR1 is SGHAT and CDR2 is FQNNGV. The CDR3 has 17 amino acids. The CDR3 reads CASSSHGTALNTGELFF. CDR3 sequence (DNA): TGTGCCAGCAGCTCTCACGGGACTGCCTTAAACACCGGGGAGCTGTTTTTT.